The rows below give T cell receptor beta chains drawn from one sample of a study of cytomegalovirus exposure and HLA in healthy donors. TCRdb's table, derived via immunoSEQ multiplex PCR, lists solely in-frame clones and lacks some. Here the sample spans about 100,000 clones, about 9.5% being singletons. The sample was PBMCs. The receptor set was obtained from a man aged 40-55 years in good health and CMV-seropositive. Each CDR3 is given with its conserved first and last residue. Fields, in order: V gene, clone size, J gene, D gene, CDR3 protein, CDR3 DNA. D genes are given only for firm matches. A clone size is listed for some rows: how often the clone was seen (once, few, many), or a class if it is expanded.

v_gene: TRBV4-3; abundance: few; j_gene: TRBJ1-2; d_gene: TRBD1; CDR3aa: CASSPQGGGYTF; CDR3nt: TGCGCCAGCAGCCCACAGGGGGGTGGCTACACCTTC
v_gene: TRBV11-3; abundance: -; j_gene: TRBJ2-7; d_gene: TRBD1; CDR3aa: CASSPTGPDEQYF; CDR3nt: TGTGCCAGCAGCCCGACAGGGCCGGACGAGCAGTACTTC
v_gene: TRBV6-5; abundance: few; j_gene: TRBJ2-7; d_gene: -; CDR3aa: CASSGIRTAFYEQYF; CDR3nt: TGTGCCAGCAGTGGAATTAGGACAGCCTTCTACGAGCAGTACTTC
v_gene: TRBV30; abundance: -; j_gene: TRBJ2-7; d_gene: -; CDR3aa: CAWSGLTHEQYF; CDR3nt: TGTGCCTGGAGTGGTTTAACCCACGAGCAGTACTTC
v_gene: TRBV27; abundance: -; j_gene: TRBJ2-3; d_gene: TRBD2; CDR3aa: CASSSHSGGTDTQYF; CDR3nt: TGTGCCAGCAGTTCTCATAGCGGGGGGACAGATACGCAGTATTTT
v_gene: TRBV11-2; abundance: few; j_gene: TRBJ2-1; d_gene: -; CDR3aa: CASSLKGGRLPYNEQFF; CDR3nt: TGTGCCAGCAGCTTAAAAGGTGGGAGGCTCCCTTACAATGAGCAGTTCTTC
v_gene: TRBV6-5; abundance: -; j_gene: TRBJ2-5; d_gene: TRBD2; CDR3aa: CASRGPGGSKETQYF; CDR3nt: TGTGCCAGCAGGGGGCCTGGCGGGAGTAAAGAGACCCAGTACTTC
v_gene: TRBV4-1; abundance: many; j_gene: TRBJ1-2; d_gene: -; CDR3aa: CASSQTVGAKNSNYGYTF; CDR3nt: TGCGCCAGCAGCCAAACCGTGGGCGCGAAAAACTCAAACTATGGCTACACCTTC
v_gene: TRBV5-4; abundance: few; j_gene: TRBJ2-3; d_gene: -; CDR3aa: CASSLAMGGDTQYF; CDR3nt: TGTGCCAGCAGCTTGGCCATGGGGGGAGATACGCAGTATTTT
v_gene: TRBV19; abundance: -; j_gene: TRBJ2-3; d_gene: -; CDR3aa: CASSPGQLTDTQYF; CDR3nt: TGTGCCAGTAGTCCGGGACAACTCACAGATACGCAGTATTTT
v_gene: TRBV14; abundance: few; j_gene: TRBJ1-1; d_gene: -; CDR3aa: CASSPLRRGATEAFF; CDR3nt: TGTGCCAGCAGCCCGCTAAGGCGGGGGGCCACTGAAGCTTTCTTT
v_gene: TRBV4-3; abundance: -; j_gene: TRBJ1-2; d_gene: -; CDR3aa: CASSHDPWGDGYTF; CDR3nt: TGCGCCAGCAGCCACGATCCTTGGGGGGACGGCTACACCTTC
v_gene: TRBV4-1; abundance: -; j_gene: TRBJ2-2; d_gene: -; CDR3aa: CASSQPTGSTGELFF; CDR3nt: TGCGCCAGCAGCCAACCTACAGGTTCCACCGGGGAGCTGTTTTTT
v_gene: TRBV5-6; abundance: few; j_gene: TRBJ2-6; d_gene: -; CDR3aa: CASSWGTSGANVLTF; CDR3nt: TGTGCCAGCAGCTGGGGGACATCTGGGGCCAACGTCCTGACTTTC
v_gene: TRBV27; abundance: -; j_gene: TRBJ2-3; d_gene: -; CDR3aa: CASSLSYGGATDTQYF; CDR3nt: TGTGCCAGCAGTTTATCGTACGGGGGAGCCACAGATACGCAGTATTTT
v_gene: TRBV7-8; abundance: few; j_gene: TRBJ2-6; d_gene: -; CDR3aa: CASSLGIAGANVLTF; CDR3nt: TGTGCCAGCAGCTTAGGTATAGCTGGGGCCAACGTCCTGACTTTC
v_gene: TRBV4-3; abundance: -; j_gene: TRBJ2-7; d_gene: TRBD2; CDR3aa: CASSRGGSGGDEQYF; CDR3nt: TGCGCCAGCAGCCGTGGTGGATCGGGAGGCGACGAGCAGTACTTC
v_gene: TRBV27; abundance: few; j_gene: TRBJ2-7; d_gene: -; CDR3aa: CASSAREHSYEQYF; CDR3nt: TGTGCCAGCAGTGCCCGGGAGCACTCCTACGAGCAGTACTTC
v_gene: TRBV10-3; abundance: -; j_gene: TRBJ1-4; d_gene: -; CDR3aa: CAISEQRGNEKLFF; CDR3nt: TGTGCCATCAGTGAACAGAGAGGGAATGAAAAACTGTTTTTT
v_gene: TRBV5-8; abundance: few; j_gene: TRBJ2-2; d_gene: TRBD1; CDR3aa: CASSDGTGSNTGELFF; CDR3nt: TGTGCCAGCAGCGACGGGACAGGGTCGAACACCGGGGAGCTGTTTTTT
v_gene: TRBV14; abundance: -; j_gene: TRBJ2-1; d_gene: -; CDR3aa: CASSQTSYWFDEQFF; CDR3nt: TGTGCCAGCAGCCAAACTAGCTATTGGTTCGATGAGCAGTTCTTC
v_gene: TRBV5-4; abundance: -; j_gene: TRBJ2-7; d_gene: -; CDR3aa: CASSLVGREQYF; CDR3nt: TGTGCCAGCAGCTTGGTGGGGCGCGAGCAGTACTTC
v_gene: TRBV7-2; abundance: -; j_gene: TRBJ2-3; d_gene: TRBD2; CDR3aa: CASSFLAGRTDTQYF; CDR3nt: TGTGCCAGCAGCTTCCTAGCGGGACGCACAGATACGCAGTATTTT
v_gene: TRBV4-3; abundance: -; j_gene: TRBJ2-6; d_gene: TRBD1; CDR3aa: CASSHGQGSSGANVLTF; CDR3nt: TGCGCCAGCAGCCACGGACAGGGTAGCTCTGGGGCCAACGTCCTGACTTTC
v_gene: TRBV6-6; abundance: -; j_gene: TRBJ1-2; d_gene: -; CDR3aa: CASSYSGGSGLGGYTF; CDR3nt: TGTGCCAGCAGTTACTCTGGGGGGTCGGGCCTCGGGGGCTACACCTTC
v_gene: TRBV29-1; abundance: -; j_gene: TRBJ1-1; d_gene: -; CDR3aa: CSAEEALTEAFF; CDR3nt: TGCAGCGCCGAGGAGGCTTTGACTGAAGCTTTCTTT
v_gene: TRBV7-6; abundance: few; j_gene: TRBJ2-7; d_gene: TRBD1; CDR3aa: CASSLTGTGIDLEQYF; CDR3nt: TGTGCCAGCAGCTTAACCGGGACAGGGATCGACTTGGAGCAGTACTTC
v_gene: TRBV4-1; abundance: -; j_gene: TRBJ2-3; d_gene: TRBD1; CDR3aa: CASSLTGLETDTQYF; CDR3nt: TGCGCCAGCAGCCTGACAGGGTTGGAGACAGATACGCAGTATTTT
v_gene: TRBV7-3; abundance: -; j_gene: TRBJ1-1; d_gene: -; CDR3aa: CASSLGGLPEAFF; CDR3nt: TGTGCCAGCAGCTTAGGGGGACTCCCTGAAGCTTTCTTT
v_gene: TRBV19; abundance: -; j_gene: TRBJ2-7; d_gene: TRBD1; CDR3aa: CASSITLTGGYEQYF; CDR3nt: TGTGCCAGTAGTATTACCCTGACAGGGGGTTACGAGCAGTACTTC
v_gene: TRBV4-1; abundance: few; j_gene: TRBJ2-2; d_gene: TRBD2; CDR3aa: CASLSGRGRPGELFF; CDR3nt: TGCGCCAGCTTGAGCGGGAGGGGGAGGCCCGGGGAGCTGTTTTTT
v_gene: TRBV2; abundance: medium-sized; j_gene: TRBJ2-1; d_gene: TRBD1; CDR3aa: CASRLTGLEQFF; CDR3nt: TGTGCCAGCAGGTTGACAGGGCTCGAGCAGTTCTTC
v_gene: TRBV19; abundance: few; j_gene: TRBJ2-7; d_gene: -; CDR3aa: CASSITGTGKEQYF; CDR3nt: TGTGCCAGTAGTATAACTGGAACAGGGAAAGAGCAGTACTTC
v_gene: TRBV10-1; abundance: -; j_gene: TRBJ2-3; d_gene: -; CDR3aa: CASSDSSGTDTQYF; CDR3nt: TGCGCCAGCAGTGATTCTAGCGGCACAGATACGCAGTATTTT
v_gene: TRBV7-9; abundance: few; j_gene: TRBJ2-1; d_gene: -; CDR3aa: CASSQADSPYNEQFF; CDR3nt: TGTGCCAGCAGCCAAGCGGACAGTCCCTACAATGAGCAGTTCTTC
v_gene: TRBV7-8; abundance: -; j_gene: TRBJ1-4; d_gene: -; CDR3aa: CASSLVNNEKLFF; CDR3nt: TGTGCCAGCAGCTTAGTAAACAACGAAAAACTGTTTTTT
v_gene: TRBV13; abundance: -; j_gene: TRBJ2-2; d_gene: -; CDR3aa: CASSLGFSVQTKGTGELFF; CDR3nt: TGTGCCAGCAGCTTAGGCTTTTCGGTTCAGACAAAAGGTACCGGGGAGCTGTTTTTT
v_gene: TRBV4-3; abundance: few; j_gene: TRBJ2-1; d_gene: -; CDR3aa: CASSQWSGNNEQFF; CDR3nt: TGCGCCAGCAGCCAGTGGAGCGGCAACAATGAGCAGTTCTTC
v_gene: TRBV2; abundance: few; j_gene: TRBJ1-3; d_gene: -; CDR3aa: CASSTGWKTGNTIYF; CDR3nt: TGTGCCAGCAGTACGGGGTGGAAGACTGGAAACACCATATATTTT
v_gene: TRBV27; abundance: few; j_gene: TRBJ2-1; d_gene: -; CDR3aa: CASSLATGPRNEQFF; CDR3nt: TGTGCCAGCAGTTTAGCGACAGGTCCCCGCAATGAGCAGTTCTTC
v_gene: TRBV25-1; abundance: few; j_gene: TRBJ2-1; d_gene: TRBD2; CDR3aa: CASSDREREAGEQFF; CDR3nt: TGTGCCAGCAGTGATCGGGAGCGGGAGGCGGGTGAGCAGTTCTTC
v_gene: TRBV9; abundance: few; j_gene: TRBJ1-2; d_gene: TRBD1; CDR3aa: CASSRQGTNYGYTF; CDR3nt: TGTGCCAGCAGCCGACAGGGCACTAACTATGGCTACACCTTC